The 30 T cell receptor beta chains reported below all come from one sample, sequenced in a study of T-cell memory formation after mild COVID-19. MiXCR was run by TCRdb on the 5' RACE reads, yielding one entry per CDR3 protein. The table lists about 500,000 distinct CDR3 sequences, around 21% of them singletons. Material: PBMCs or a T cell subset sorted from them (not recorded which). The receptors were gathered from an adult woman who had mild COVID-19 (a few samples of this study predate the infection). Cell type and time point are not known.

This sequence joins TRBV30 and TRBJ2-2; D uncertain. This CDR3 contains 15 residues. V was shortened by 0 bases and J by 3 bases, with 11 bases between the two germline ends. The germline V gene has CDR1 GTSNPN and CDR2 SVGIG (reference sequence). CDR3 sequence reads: CAWSVESGHTGELFF. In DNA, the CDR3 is TGTGCCTGGAGTGTAGAGAGTGGGCACACCGGGGAGCTGTTTTTT.

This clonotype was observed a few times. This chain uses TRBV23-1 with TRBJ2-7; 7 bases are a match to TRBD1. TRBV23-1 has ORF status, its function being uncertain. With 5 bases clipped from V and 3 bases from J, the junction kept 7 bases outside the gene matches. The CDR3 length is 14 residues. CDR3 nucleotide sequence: TGCGCCAGCAGTTCACAGGGGTCCTTCTACGAGCAGTACTTC. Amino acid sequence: CASSSQGSFYEQYF.

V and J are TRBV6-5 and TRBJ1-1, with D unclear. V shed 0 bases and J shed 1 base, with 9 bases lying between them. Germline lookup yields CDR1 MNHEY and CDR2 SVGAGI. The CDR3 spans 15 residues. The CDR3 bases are TGTGCCAGCAGTTACTCGCGGGGAGCGAACACTGAAGCTTTCTTT. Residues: CASSYSRGANTEAFF.

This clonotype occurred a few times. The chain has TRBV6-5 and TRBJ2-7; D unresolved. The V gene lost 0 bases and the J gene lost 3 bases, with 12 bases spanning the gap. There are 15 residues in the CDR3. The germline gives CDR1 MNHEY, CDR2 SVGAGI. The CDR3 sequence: CASSYSGKNGYEQYF. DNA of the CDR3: TGTGCCAGCAGTTACTCGGGGAAAAATGGCTACGAGCAGTACTTC.

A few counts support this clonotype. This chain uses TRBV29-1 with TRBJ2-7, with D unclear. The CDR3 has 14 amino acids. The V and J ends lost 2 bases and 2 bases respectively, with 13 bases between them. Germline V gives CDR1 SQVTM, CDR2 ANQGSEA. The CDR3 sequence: CSVERADQTYEQYF. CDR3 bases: TGCAGCGTTGAAAGGGCGGACCAGACCTACGAGCAGTACTTC.

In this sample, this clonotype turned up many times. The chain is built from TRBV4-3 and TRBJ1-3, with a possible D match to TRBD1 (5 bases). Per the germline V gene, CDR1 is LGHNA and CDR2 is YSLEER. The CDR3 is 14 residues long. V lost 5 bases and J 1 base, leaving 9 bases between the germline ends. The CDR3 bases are TGCGCCAGCAGCTACGGGACGTCTGGAAACACCATATATTTT. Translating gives CASSYGTSGNTIYF.

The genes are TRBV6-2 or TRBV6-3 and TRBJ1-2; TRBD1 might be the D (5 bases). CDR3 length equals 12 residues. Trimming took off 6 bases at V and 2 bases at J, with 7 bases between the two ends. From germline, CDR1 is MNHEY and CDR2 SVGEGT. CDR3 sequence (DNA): TGTGCCAGCAGCAGGGAGAACTATGGCTACACCTTC. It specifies CASSRENYGYTF.

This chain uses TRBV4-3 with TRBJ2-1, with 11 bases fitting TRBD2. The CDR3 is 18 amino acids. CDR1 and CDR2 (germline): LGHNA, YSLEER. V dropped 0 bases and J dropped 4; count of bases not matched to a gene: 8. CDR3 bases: TGCGCCAGCAGCCAAGAGTCTATTAGCGGGAGGGTGTACAATGAGCAGTTCTTC. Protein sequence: CASSQESISGRVYNEQFF.

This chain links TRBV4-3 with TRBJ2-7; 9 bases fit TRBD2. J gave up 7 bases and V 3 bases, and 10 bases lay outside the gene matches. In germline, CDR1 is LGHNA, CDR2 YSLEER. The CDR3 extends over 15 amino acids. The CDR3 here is CASSQVSSGEWEQYF. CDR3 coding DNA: TGCGCCAGCAGCCAGGTGTCTAGCGGGGAGTGGGAGCAGTACTTC.

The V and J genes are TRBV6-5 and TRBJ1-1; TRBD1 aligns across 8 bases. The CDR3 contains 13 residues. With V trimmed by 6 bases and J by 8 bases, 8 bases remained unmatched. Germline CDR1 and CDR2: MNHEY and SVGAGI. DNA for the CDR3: TGTGCCAGCAGCTCGGACAGGGCTAACGAAGCTTTCTTT. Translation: CASSSDRANEAFF.

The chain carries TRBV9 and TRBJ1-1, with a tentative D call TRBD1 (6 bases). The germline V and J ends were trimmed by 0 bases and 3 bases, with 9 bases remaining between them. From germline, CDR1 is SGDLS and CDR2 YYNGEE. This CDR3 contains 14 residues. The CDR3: CASSVDGGHTEAFF. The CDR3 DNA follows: TGTGCCAGCAGCGTAGACGGGGGGCACACTGAAGCTTTCTTT.

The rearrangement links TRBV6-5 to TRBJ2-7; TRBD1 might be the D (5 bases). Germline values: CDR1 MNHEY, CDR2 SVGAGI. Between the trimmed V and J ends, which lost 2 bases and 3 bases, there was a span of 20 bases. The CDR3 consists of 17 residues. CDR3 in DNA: TGTGCCAGCAGTTACGTTTCGAGCAGGGTACAAATCTACGAGCAGTACTTC. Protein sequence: CASSYVSSRVQIYEQYF.

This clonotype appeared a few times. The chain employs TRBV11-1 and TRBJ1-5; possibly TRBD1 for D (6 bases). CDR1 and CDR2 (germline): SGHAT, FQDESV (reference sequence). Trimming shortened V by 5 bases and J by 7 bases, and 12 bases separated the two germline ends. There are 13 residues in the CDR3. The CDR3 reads CASSEGGLQPQHF. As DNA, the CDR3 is TGTGCCAGCAGCGAAGGGGGGCTCCAGCCCCAGCATTTT. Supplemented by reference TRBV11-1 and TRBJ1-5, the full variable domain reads EAEVAQSPRYKITEKSQAVAFWCDPISGHATLYWYRQILGQGPELLVQFQDESVVDDSQLPKDRFSAERLKGVDSTLKIQPAELGDSAMYLCASSEGGLQPQHFGDGTRLSIL.

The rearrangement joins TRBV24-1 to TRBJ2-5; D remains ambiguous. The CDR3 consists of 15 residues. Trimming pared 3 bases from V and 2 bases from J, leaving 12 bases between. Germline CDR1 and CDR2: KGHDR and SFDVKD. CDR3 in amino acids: CATSDPMGPQETQYF. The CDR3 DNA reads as TGTGCCACCAGTGATCCGATGGGCCCACAAGAGACCCAGTACTTC.

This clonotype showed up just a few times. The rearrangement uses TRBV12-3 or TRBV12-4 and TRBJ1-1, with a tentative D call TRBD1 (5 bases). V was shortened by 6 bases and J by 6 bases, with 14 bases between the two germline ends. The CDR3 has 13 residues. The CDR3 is CASSFLRGSEAFF. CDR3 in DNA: TGTGCCAGCAGCTTCTTACGGGGCTCTGAAGCTTTCTTT.

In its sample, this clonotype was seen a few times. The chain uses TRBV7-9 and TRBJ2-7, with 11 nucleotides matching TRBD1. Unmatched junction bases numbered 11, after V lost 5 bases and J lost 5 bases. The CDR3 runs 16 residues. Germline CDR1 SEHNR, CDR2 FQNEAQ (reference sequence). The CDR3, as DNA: TGTGCCAGCAGCCCGGGGACAGGGGGTAAGGGGAACGAGCAGTACTTC. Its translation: CASSPGTGGKGNEQYF.

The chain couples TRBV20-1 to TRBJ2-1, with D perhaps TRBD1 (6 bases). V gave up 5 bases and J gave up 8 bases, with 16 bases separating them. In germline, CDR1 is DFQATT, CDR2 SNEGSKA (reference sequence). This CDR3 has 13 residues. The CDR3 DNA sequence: TGCAGTGCTCCGGGACAACGCGCTTATGAGCAGTTCTTC. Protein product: CSAPGQRAYEQFF.

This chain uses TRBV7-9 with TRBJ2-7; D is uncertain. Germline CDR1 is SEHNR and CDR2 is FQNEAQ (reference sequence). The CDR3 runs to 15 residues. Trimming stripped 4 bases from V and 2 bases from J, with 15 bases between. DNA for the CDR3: TGTGCCAGCAGCTCACCGCCGGAAGTTACCTACGAGCAGTACTTC. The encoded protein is CASSSPPEVTYEQYF.

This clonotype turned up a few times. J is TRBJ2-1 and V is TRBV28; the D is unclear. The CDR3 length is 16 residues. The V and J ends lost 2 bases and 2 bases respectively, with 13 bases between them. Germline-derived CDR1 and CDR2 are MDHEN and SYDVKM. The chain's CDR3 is CASSLPSGLAYNEQFF. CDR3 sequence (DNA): TGTGCCAGCAGTTTACCCTCAGGTCTCGCCTACAATGAGCAGTTCTTC.

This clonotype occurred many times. The CDR3 sequence: CASSSQTTGISYEQYF. Here the CDR3 DNA reads TGCGCCAGCAGCTCCCAAACCACCGGGATCTCCTACGAGCAGTACTTC. The gene calls are TRBV5-1 and TRBJ2-7; the D gene is possibly TRBD2 (5 bases). Trimming shortened V by 3 bases and J by 0 bases, and 16 bases separated the two germline ends. This CDR3 has 16 residues. Germline CDR1 reads SGHRS; CDR2 reads YFSETQ.

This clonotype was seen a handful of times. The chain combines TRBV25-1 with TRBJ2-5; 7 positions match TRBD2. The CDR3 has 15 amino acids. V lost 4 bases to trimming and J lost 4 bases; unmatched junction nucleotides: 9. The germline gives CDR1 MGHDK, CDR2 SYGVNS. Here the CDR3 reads CASSVGSGWGETQYF. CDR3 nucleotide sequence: TGTGCCAGCAGTGTGGGTAGCGGGTGGGGAGAGACCCAGTACTTC.

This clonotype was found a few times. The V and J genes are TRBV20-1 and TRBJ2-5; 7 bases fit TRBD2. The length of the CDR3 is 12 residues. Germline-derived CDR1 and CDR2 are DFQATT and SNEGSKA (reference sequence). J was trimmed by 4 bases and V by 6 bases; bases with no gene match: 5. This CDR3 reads CSAGGIGETQYF. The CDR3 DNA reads TGCAGTGCGGGAGGGATTGGAGAGACCCAGTACTTC.

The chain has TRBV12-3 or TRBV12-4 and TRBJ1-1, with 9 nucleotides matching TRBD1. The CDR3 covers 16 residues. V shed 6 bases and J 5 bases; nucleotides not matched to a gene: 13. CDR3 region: CASRGPGQGKLTEAFF. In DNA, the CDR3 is TGTGCCAGCAGGGGACCGGGACAGGGTAAATTGACTGAAGCTTTCTTT.

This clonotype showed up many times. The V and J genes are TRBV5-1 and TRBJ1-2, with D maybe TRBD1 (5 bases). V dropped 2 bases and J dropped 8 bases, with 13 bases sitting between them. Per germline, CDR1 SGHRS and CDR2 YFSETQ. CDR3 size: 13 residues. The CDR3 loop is CASSLGQGSGYTF. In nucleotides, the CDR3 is TGCGCCAGCAGCTTAGGGCAGGGTTCGGGCTACACCTTC.

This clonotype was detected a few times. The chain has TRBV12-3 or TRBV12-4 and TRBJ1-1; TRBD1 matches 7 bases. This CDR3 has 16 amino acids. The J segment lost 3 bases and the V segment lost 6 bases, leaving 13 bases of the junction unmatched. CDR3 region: CASRPPNRGSDTEAFF. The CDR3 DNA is TGTGCCAGCAGACCTCCAAACAGGGGAAGCGACACTGAAGCTTTCTTT.

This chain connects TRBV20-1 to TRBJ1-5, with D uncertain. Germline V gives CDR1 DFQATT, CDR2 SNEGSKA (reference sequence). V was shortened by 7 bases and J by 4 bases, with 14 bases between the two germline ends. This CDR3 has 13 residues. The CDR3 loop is CSVTENWNQPQHF. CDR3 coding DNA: TGCAGTGTAACAGAAAACTGGAATCAGCCCCAGCATTTT.

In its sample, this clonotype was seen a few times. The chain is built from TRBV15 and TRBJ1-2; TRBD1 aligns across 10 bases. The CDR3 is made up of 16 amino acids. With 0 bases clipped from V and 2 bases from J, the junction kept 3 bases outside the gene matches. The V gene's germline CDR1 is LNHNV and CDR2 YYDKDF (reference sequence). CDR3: CATSRDLGQGNYGYTF. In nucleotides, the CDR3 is TGTGCCACCAGCAGAGACCTGGGACAGGGGAACTATGGCTACACCTTC.

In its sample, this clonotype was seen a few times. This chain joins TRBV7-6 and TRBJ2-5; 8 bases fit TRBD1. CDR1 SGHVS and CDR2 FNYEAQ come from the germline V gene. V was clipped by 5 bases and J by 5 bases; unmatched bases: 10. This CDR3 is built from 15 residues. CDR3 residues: CASSLRTGPPETQYF. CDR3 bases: TGTGCCAGCAGCCTAAGGACAGGGCCGCCGGAGACCCAGTACTTC.

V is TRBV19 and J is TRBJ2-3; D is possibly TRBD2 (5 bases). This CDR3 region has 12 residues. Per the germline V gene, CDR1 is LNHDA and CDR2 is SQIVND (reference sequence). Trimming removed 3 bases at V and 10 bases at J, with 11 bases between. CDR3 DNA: TGTGCCAGTAGTATCGGGGTGATTGCGCAGTATTTT. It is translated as CASSIGVIAQYF.

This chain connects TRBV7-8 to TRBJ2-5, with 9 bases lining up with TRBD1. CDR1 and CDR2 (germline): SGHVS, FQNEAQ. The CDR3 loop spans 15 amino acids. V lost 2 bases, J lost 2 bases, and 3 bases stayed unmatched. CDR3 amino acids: CASSLMGTGQETQYF. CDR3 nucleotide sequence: TGTGCCAGCAGCTTAATGGGGACAGGGCAAGAGACCCAGTACTTC.